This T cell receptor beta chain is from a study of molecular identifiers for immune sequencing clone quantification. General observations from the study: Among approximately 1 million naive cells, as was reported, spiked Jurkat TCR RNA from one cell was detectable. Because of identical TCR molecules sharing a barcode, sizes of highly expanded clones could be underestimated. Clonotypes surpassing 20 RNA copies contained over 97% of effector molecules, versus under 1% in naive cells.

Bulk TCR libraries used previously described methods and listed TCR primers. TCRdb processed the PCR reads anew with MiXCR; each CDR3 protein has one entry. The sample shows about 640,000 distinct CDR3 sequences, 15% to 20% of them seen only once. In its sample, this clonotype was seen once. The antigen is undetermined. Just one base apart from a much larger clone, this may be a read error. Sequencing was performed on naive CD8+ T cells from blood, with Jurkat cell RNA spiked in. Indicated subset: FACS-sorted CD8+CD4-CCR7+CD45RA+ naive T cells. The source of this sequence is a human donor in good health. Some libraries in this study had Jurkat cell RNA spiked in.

CDR3 amino acids: CAGSLGWGPTEAFF. CDR3 nucleotide sequence: TGTGCCGGCAGCCTAGGATGGGGGCCGACTGAAGCTTTCTTT. The J gene is TRBJ1-1, the V gene TRBV7-9; perhaps TRBD1 as D (6 bases). Per germline, CDR1 SEHNR and CDR2 FQNEAQ (reference sequence). CDR3 length: 14 residues.